Each of the 29 T cell receptor beta chains below was sequenced from the same sample in a study of CD8+ T cells in alopecia areata. Extracted RNA was reverse transcribed into cDNA, the sequencing template. Clones were sequenced by immunoSEQ multiplex PCR, and TCRdb holds only the in-frame ones, with some missing. The data hold 190,000 or so clones, with about 60% observed a single time. The treatment here: oral pan-JAK inhibitor, 5-10 mg twice daily. The sample in question was CD8+ T cells sorted from blood, obtained at week 24, from a patient treated with tofacitinib. The receptors come from a human donor with alopecia areata.

This clone appeared once. The rearrangement uses TRBV30 and TRBJ1-1; 7 bases are shared with TRBD1. Germline assignment: CDR1 GTSNPN and CDR2 SVGIG (reference sequence). The CDR3 totals 14 residues. Trimming took 3 bases from V and 7 from J; bases not matched to a gene: 11. The chain's CDR3 is CAWRELAGGIEAFF. The CDR3 DNA reads TGTGCCTGGAGGGAATTGGCAGGGGGTATTGAAGCTTTCTTT.

V usage is TRBV27 and J usage is TRBJ1-6; TRBD1 matches at 11 bases. Losses at the gene ends were 2 bases for V and 12 bases for J; bases not matched to a gene: 9. The CDR3 has 16 amino acids. The germline CDR1 and CDR2 sequences are MNHEY and SMNVEV (reference sequence). The CDR3: CASSLGQGAFGRPLHF. The CDR3 region has the DNA TGTGCCAGCAGTTTAGGACAGGGGGCCTTTGGGAGACCCCTCCACTTT.

V usage is TRBV14 and J usage is TRBJ2-7; no firm D call. Germline CDR1 and CDR2: SGHDN and FVKESK. Trimming took 0 bases from V and 2 from J, leaving 23 bases between them. The CDR3 runs 19 residues. The CDR3 loop is CASSQEYSQDSKVPYEQYF. The CDR3 coding sequence is TGTGCCAGCAGCCAAGAATATTCACAAGATTCCAAGGTCCCCTACGAGCAGTACTTC.

This clone was picked up a small number of times. The chain carries TRBV23-1 and TRBJ2-2; D is unresolved. TRBV23-1 is given ORF status, its function remaining uncertain. V was clipped by 6 bases and J by 1 base, with 9 bases between them. The CDR3 is 14 amino acids. CDR3 DNA sequence: TGCGCCAGCAGCCGAAGTGGGAACACCGGGGAGCTGTTTTTT. Protein product: CASSRSGNTGELFF.

The J gene is TRBJ2-5, the V gene TRBV15; the D gene is possibly TRBD2 (6 bases). The CDR3 spans 16 residues. Germline CDR1 is LNHNV and CDR2 is YYDKDF (reference sequence). The germline V and J ends were trimmed by 0 bases and 5 bases, with 16 bases remaining between them. For the CDR3, the DNA is TGTGCCACCAGCAGAGATTCCATGACTAGTTCGGAGACCCAGTACTTC. Translating gives CATSRDSMTSSETQYF.

This chain connects TRBV4-1 to TRBJ1-6; 9 bases are shared with TRBD1. V was pared by 5 bases and J by 6 bases, with 8 bases of the junction left unmatched. Germline values: CDR1 MGHRA, CDR2 YSYEKL. The CDR3 loop spans 16 amino acids. This CDR3 is CASSYTRDRVNSPLHF. The CDR3 DNA reads TGCGCCAGCAGCTACACCCGGGACAGGGTTAATTCACCCCTCCACTTT.

Regarding this clone: Other DNA sequences in the sample encode the same CDR3. The chain recombines TRBV6-5 with TRBJ1-1, with TRBD1 as a possible D gene (5 bases). Germline V gene data show CDR1 as MNHEY and CDR2 as SVGAGI. This CDR3 is 13 amino acids long. The V and J ends lost 0 bases and 5 bases respectively, with 7 bases between them. CDR3 amino acids: CASSYSKGTEAFF. The CDR3 DNA reads as TGTGCCAGCAGTTACTCGAAGGGGACTGAAGCTTTCTTT.

This chain connects TRBV6-6 to TRBJ2-3; TRBD2 might be the D (6 bases). Germline CDR1 reads MNHNY; CDR2 reads SVGAGI (reference sequence). Trimming took 0 bases from V and 0 from J, leaving 10 bases between them. This CDR3 has 16 residues. CDR3 protein: CASSYSGLPSTDTQYF. In DNA form, the CDR3 reads TGTGCCAGCAGTTACTCGGGACTGCCTAGCACAGATACGCAGTATTTT.

The chain recombines TRBV15 with TRBJ1-2; D uncertain. The ends were cut back, 5 bases at V and 6 bases at J, with 19 bases in the middle. This CDR3 is 15 amino acids long. The germline V gene has CDR1 LNHNV and CDR2 YYDKDF (reference sequence). DNA of the CDR3: TGTGCCACCAGCGGATCCCGGTGGGCGTCAGATGGCTACACCTTC. Its translation: CATSGSRWASDGYTF.

The sample holds many counts of this clone. The rearrangement uses TRBV13 and TRBJ2-1, with D tentatively TRBD1 or TRBD2 (6 bases each). Germline V gene data show CDR1 as PRHDT and CDR2 as FYEKMQ (reference sequence). The CDR3 totals 12 residues. The ends were cut back, 1 base at V and 13 bases at J, with 11 bases in the middle. The CDR3 loop is CASSLEEGGQFF. The CDR3 nucleotides are TGTGCCAGCAGCTTAGAGGAGGGGGGACAGTTCTTC.

The CDR3 DNA sequence: TGCAGCGTTGAAGAAAGGCGGGGGAGAACCTACGAGCAGTACTTC. Residues: CSVEERRGRTYEQYF. The chain employs TRBV29-1 and TRBJ2-7, with 7 bases lining up with TRBD2. After removal of 0 bases from V and 2 bases from J, the junction contained 7 bases not matched to a gene. The CDR3 loop spans 15 amino acids. Germline V lookup: CDR1 SQVTM, CDR2 ANQGSEA.

V usage is TRBV27 and J usage is TRBJ1-5; no clear D gene. The germline V and J ends were trimmed by 5 bases and 4 bases, with 9 bases remaining between them. The germline V gene encodes CDR1 MNHEY and CDR2 SMNVEV (reference sequence). This CDR3 comprises 13 residues. This CDR3 is CASSLNKNQPQHF. Here the CDR3 DNA reads TGTGCCAGCAGTCTAAACAAAAATCAGCCCCAGCATTTT.

This clone was counted between two and nine times. This rearrangement joins TRBV7-9 to TRBJ2-7; D is tentatively TRBD1 or TRBD2 (5 bases each). Germline V lookup: CDR1 SEHNR, CDR2 FQNEAQ (reference sequence). V was trimmed by 1 base and J by 6 bases, leaving 10 bases between them. The CDR3 runs 13 residues. As DNA, the CDR3 is TGTGCCAGCAGCTTAGTCAAGGGGACCGAGCAGTACTTC. Translated: CASSLVKGTEQYF.

The V gene is TRBV4-1, the J gene TRBJ2-7; the D is unclear. Trimming left V 0 bases short and J 2 bases short, with 2 bases between. The CDR3 loop spans 12 amino acids. The germline V gene encodes CDR1 MGHRA and CDR2 YSYEKL. The CDR3 sequence is CASSQDTYEQYF. CDR3 DNA: TGCGCCAGCAGCCAAGATACCTACGAGCAGTACTTC.

V is TRBV14 and J is TRBJ1-2; no firm D call. The CDR3 runs 13 residues. Germline loops: CDR1 SGHDN, CDR2 FVKESK. Trimming cost V 1 base and J 6 bases, with 9 bases left between them. The chain's CDR3 is CASSQVGRDGYTF. DNA for the CDR3: TGTGCCAGCAGCCAAGTGGGCAGAGATGGCTACACCTTC.

The chain joins TRBV11-2 to TRBJ2-5, with 10 bases lining up with TRBD1. Germline assignment: CDR1 SGHAT and CDR2 FQNNGV. J lost 10 bases, V lost 5 bases, and 7 bases had no gene match. CDR3 size: 13 residues. The CDR3 coding sequence is TGTGCCAGCAGCCTCGGACAGGGGGATCGCCAGTACTTC. Protein sequence: CASSLGQGDRQYF. The full variable domain, rest sourced from reference TRBV11-2 and TRBJ2-5, is EAGVAQSPRYKIIEKRQSVAFWCNPISGHATLYWYQQILGQGPKLLIQFQNNGVVDDSQLPKDRFSAERLKGVDSTLKIQPAKLEDSAVYLCASSLGQGDRQYFGPGTRLLVL.

This clone has just one count. The chain's CDR3 is CASSLVGEWNTEAFF. CDR3 coding DNA: TGCGCCAGCAGCTTGGTAGGTGAATGGAACACTGAAGCTTTCTTT. The chain employs TRBV5-1 and TRBJ1-1; the D is unclear. The CDR3 sequence is 15 residues long. V was shortened by 0 bases and J by 1 base, with 10 bases between the two germline ends. The germline V gene has CDR1 SGHRS and CDR2 YFSETQ.

The chain joins TRBV2 to TRBJ1-5; unclear D gene. The CDR3 sequence is 13 residues long. Germline assignment: CDR1 SNHLY and CDR2 FYNNEI. Trimming removed 6 bases from V and 0 bases from J, with 6 bases in between. The CDR3 nucleotides read TGTGCCAGCAGGGGTTATAGCAATCAGCCCCAGCATTTT. Protein product: CASRGYSNQPQHF. The variable domain in full, with the rest retrieved from reference TRBV2 and TRBJ1-5, is EPEVTQTPSHQVTQMGQEVILRCVPISNHLYFYWYRQILGQKVEFLVSFYNNEISEKSEIFDDQFSVERPDGSNFTLKIRSTKLEDSAMYFCASRGYSNQPQHFGDGTRLSIL.

The chain is built from TRBV4-2 and TRBJ2-3; TRBD2 agrees at 9 bases. Germline-derived CDR1 and CDR2 are LGHNA and YNFKEQ. CDR3 length: 16 residues. V lost 4 bases and J lost 2; bases outside the gene matches: 7. The CDR3 coding sequence is TGTGCCAGCAGCCCTCAGCCGGGACTAGCCACAGATACGCAGTATTTT. It is translated as CASSPQPGLATDTQYF.

The rearrangement joins TRBV27 to TRBJ2-3; TRBD1 matches at 8 bases. V gave up 4 bases and J gave up 6 bases; unmatched junction bases: 9. CDR3 length: 15 residues. Germline V gene sequence: CDR1 MNHEY, CDR2 SMNVEV (reference sequence). The CDR3 DNA reads TGTGCCAGCAGTTCAATCCAGGGGGCGGAGGATACGCAGTATTTT. It codes for CASSSIQGAEDTQYF.

Note on this clone: Different DNA sequences within this sample yield the same CDR3. The J gene is TRBJ1-6, the V gene TRBV13; D not certain. Germline V CDR1 and CDR2: PRHDT, FYEKMQ (reference sequence). There are 12 residues in the CDR3. Trimming pared 0 bases from V and 10 bases from J, leaving 4 bases between. CDR3 nucleotides: TGTGCCAGCAGCTTAGGGAGGTCACCCCTCCACTTT. Its translation is CASSLGRSPLHF.

The V and J genes are TRBV30 and TRBJ1-5, with D hard to call. This CDR3 is built from 12 residues. With 1 base removed from V and 1 base from J, the gap between germline ends came to 2 bases. Germline V gene data show CDR1 as GTSNPN and CDR2 as SVGIG (reference sequence). The CDR3 sequence: CAWSASNQPQHF. CDR3 nucleotides: TGTGCCTGGAGTGCGAGCAATCAGCCCCAGCATTTT.

CDR3 in DNA: TGTGCCAGCAGCTTCGCGGGAGCCGCCCTCTACGAGCAGTACTTC. Its protein is CASSFAGAALYEQYF. V is TRBV5-6 and J is TRBJ2-7; the match to TRBD2 covers 7 bases. Germline V lookup: CDR1 SGHDT, CDR2 YYEEEE. Losses at the gene ends were 2 bases for V and 3 bases for J; bases not matched to a gene: 8. This CDR3 contains 15 residues.

V is TRBV27 and J is TRBJ2-3, with D maybe TRBD2 (7 bases). Trimming took 4 bases from V and 2 from J, leaving 22 bases between them. CDR3 length: 18 amino acids. The germline V gene encodes CDR1 MNHEY and CDR2 SMNVEV (reference sequence). The CDR3 DNA is TGTGCCAGCAGTTGGAGGTGGGGGGGCTTAATGCCCACAGATACGCAGTATTTT. Its translation is CASSWRWGGLMPTDTQYF.

The table lists this clone with a few counts. V gene TRBV30 combines with J gene TRBJ2-1; 9 nucleotides match TRBD2. Germline CDR1 and CDR2: GTSNPN and SVGIG (reference sequence). CDR3 length: 13 amino acids. The V and J ends lost 1 base and 8 bases, in that order; junction bases with no gene match: 3. The DNA for the CDR3 is TGTGCCTGGAGTGGCGGGGGGGCAGATGAGCAGTTCTTC. Its translation: CAWSGGGADEQFF.

This rearrangement joins TRBV5-1 to TRBJ2-2, with 9 positions matching TRBD1. Germline CDR1 reads SGHRS; CDR2 reads YFSETQ. This CDR3 is 14 amino acids long. V lost 4 bases and J lost 7; bases outside the gene matches: 5. This CDR3 is CASSGGQGHGELFF. For the CDR3, the DNA is TGCGCCAGCAGCGGGGGACAGGGACACGGGGAGCTGTTTTTT.

This clone has just a few counts. V usage is TRBV29-1 and J usage is TRBJ1-2; possibly TRBD1 for D (6 bases). There are 15 residues in the CDR3. Trimming took off 6 bases at V and 4 bases at J, with 21 bases between the two ends. Germline V gene lookup returns CDR1 SQVTM and CDR2 ANQGSEA. DNA for the CDR3: TGCAGCGTCACAGATTTATGGAGGGGGTCCTATGGCTACACCTTC. Protein: CSVTDLWRGSYGYTF.

The V gene is TRBV13, the J gene TRBJ2-7; 7 bases are shared with TRBD1. With 7 bases clipped from V and 5 bases from J, the junction kept 8 bases outside the gene matches. The CDR3 consists of 13 residues. CDR1 and CDR2 (germline): PRHDT, FYEKMQ (reference sequence). CDR3 nucleotide sequence: TGTGCCAGCACTACACAGGGGTTCGACGAGCAGTACTTC. The encoded protein is CASTTQGFDEQYF.

The chain recombines TRBV9 with TRBJ1-1; D is possibly TRBD1 (6 bases). The CDR3 extends over 14 amino acids. V was cut by 5 bases and J by 6 bases, with 17 bases left in between. Germline V gene data show CDR1 as SGDLS and CDR2 as YYNGEE. The DNA for the CDR3 is TGTGCCAGCAGTCTCAATCGGGGGGCAGCTGAAGCTTTCTTT. Its protein product is CASSLNRGAAEAFF.